This T cell receptor beta chain was identified during a study of post-analysis software for immune sequencing data (dated by TCRdb to between 2015 and 2017). Looking at the study overall: Disease courses on record covered relapsing-remitting, secondary progressive and progressive-relapsing multiple sclerosis, though some patients had no subtype annotation. The patient repertoires were compared against 11 previously published healthy control repertoires obtained from donors aged about 6 to 28 years. A subset of samples was prepared in parallel using single-end sample barcoding, then pooled and co-amplified after Illumina adapter ligation.

Library preparation employed PCR. Sequenced using an Illumina HiSeq 2500. To reduce PCR and sequencing biases, unique molecular identifiers were incorporated into the TCR beta cDNA libraries. Per 1 to 10 million input T cells, some 500,000 cDNA molecules were obtained, such that each molecule approximated one T cell. The patient libraries were prepared and sequenced using the same protocol as the earlier healthy control dataset. Samples belonging to the same batch were prepared together, multiplexed and sequenced on a shared HiSeq lane. The study's own analysis went as follows. MIGEC was used to process the raw barcoded reads, and molecular identifier groups with only a single read were discarded before consensus assembly and CDR3 extraction. Clonotype tables were post-analysed with VDJtools, and diversity was normalized by down-sampling all datasets to the smallest sample size. In repertoire overlap clustering, CDR3 amino acid sequences, but not nucleotide sequences, were matched to correct batch-related cross-sample contamination. TCRdb cleaned the public reads at Q25 with fastp, built clones with MiXCR and kept in-frame beta chains. Identical CDR3 proteins give one entry, which carries the most common genes and DNA. Clone size and V and J calls follow TCRdb, not the original study. The table for this sample lists about 680,000 distinct CDR3 sequences; 55% to 60% of them were counted only once. 11% of the sample is held by the ten biggest clonotypes.

Findings and caveats that apply to the study as a whole: Multiple sclerosis patients had significantly lower normalized Chao1 diversity than controls, a result that suggests substantial peripheral T-cell clonal expansion. Four or five TRBV segments, including TRBV5-6, TRBV5-1 and TRBV20-1, were significantly more frequent in patients than controls. Direct clustering with F measure showed strong co-clustering of samples prepared in the same batch, prompting a batch-effect correction. The multiple sclerosis patient group was slightly younger than the control group.

Notes on this clonotype: Its target antigen remains unknown. Per-base quality was not reported, and no clone a single base away is much larger than it.

To demonstrate the VDJtools post-analysis software, the study profiled TCR beta repertoires from the peripheral blood of under 15 young patients with multiple sclerosis. The multiple sclerosis patients were children and adolescents ranging in age from about 6 to 17 years. The CDR3, cysteine through phenylalanine, is 14 amino acids long. The only DNA kept is the CDR3, 42 bases in frame from the first base. The germline V gene provides CDR1 SQVTM and CDR2 ANQGSEA. The TCR originated in a girl aged 2 to 10 with multiple sclerosis. Recombination linked TRBV29-1 to TRBJ2-7, with a weak D call of TRBD2 (5 bases match). The J call could be wrong; TRBJ2-5 is a better fit for the DNA end. Sequenced sample: blood. The DNA sequence is TGCAGCGTTGAAGACCCGACTAAGCCAGGGACCCAGTACTTC. Its protein product is CSVEDPTKPGTQYF.